This entry concerns a single T cell receptor beta chain. What it binds is unknown. PCR employed 60 Vbeta and 13 Jbeta primers. Generated by immunoSEQ multiplex PCR, the TCRdb table keeps only in-frame clones and is missing some. Of fewer than 180,000 clones in the sample, less than 85% were seen once. The data were obtained in a study of cytomegalovirus exposure and HLA in healthy donors. Broader study findings: A later analysis found most CMV-associated TCR beta chains apparently HLA-restricted. An analysis was carried out at a later point. It showed that HLA-associated TCR beta chains were more clonally expanded than equally common non-associated chains. Relative to the 666-donor mean, N-insertions were reportedly fewer in an Asian-associated ancestry cluster in a later analysis. TCR beta sequences reportedly predicted most subjects' HLA-A and HLA-B alleles accurately.

The CDR3 is 14 amino acids. Germline V gene data show CDR1 as ENHRY and CDR2 as SYGVKD. The V and J ends lost 0 bases and 4 bases, in that order; junction bases with no gene match: 3. J is TRBJ2-7 and V is TRBV10-3; 7 bases are a match to TRBD2. Sequencing was carried out using PBMCs. The receptor was isolated from a middle-aged man in good health and CMV-seropositive. The chain's CDR3 is CAISESASGYEQYF. CDR3 DNA sequence: TGTGCCATCAGTGAGTCGGCTAGCGGATACGAGCAGTACTTC.